A single sample is the source of the 24 T cell receptor beta chains below, sequenced in a study of blood T cell repertoires in COVID-19. TCRdb's copy holds only in-frame clones and misses some; the assay was immunoSEQ multiplex PCR. Of more than 140,000 clones in the sample, around 90% were seen once. The sample taken for sequencing was peripheral blood. These receptors all stem from a woman aged 60-75 years with acute or convalescent COVID-19.

This clone was recorded a few times. This chain links TRBV2 with TRBJ2-2, with TRBD1 as a possible D gene (5 bases). V dropped 1 base and J dropped 4 bases, with 10 bases sitting between them. The CDR3 spans 15 residues. CDR1 and CDR2 from the germline V gene are SNHLY and FYNNEI. The DNA for the CDR3 is TGTGCCAGCAGTGAAGGGGGTCAGGGCACCGGGGAGCTGTTTTTT. Translated, it gives CASSEGGQGTGELFF.

The chain employs TRBV11-1 and TRBJ2-1, with D tentatively TRBD1 (6 bases). Trimming pared 4 bases from V and 0 bases from J, leaving 13 bases between. The CDR3 is 16 residues long. Germline V gene lookup returns CDR1 SGHAT and CDR2 FQDESV (reference sequence). The CDR3 protein is CASSSRGIFSYNEQFF. The CDR3 nucleotides are TGTGCCAGCAGCTCGAGGGGGATTTTCTCCTACAATGAGCAGTTCTTC.

Here the CDR3 reads CASSPGQGETQYF. The CDR3 nucleotides read TGTGCCAGCAGCCCCGGACAGGGAGAGACCCAGTACTTC. The gene calls are TRBV4-2 and TRBJ2-5, with 8 positions matching TRBD1. Trimming removed 4 bases from V and 4 bases from J; junction bases left unmatched: 2. Germline V gene data show CDR1 as LGHNA and CDR2 as YNFKEQ. CDR3 length: 13 residues.

The gene calls are TRBV29-1 and TRBJ1-1; 7 bases map to TRBD1. Germline V gene data show CDR1 as SQVTM and CDR2 as ANQGSEA. The CDR3 is 13 residues long. Trimming took 6 bases from V and 5 from J; bases not matched to a gene: 9. The CDR3 loop is CSVNKGARTEAFF. CDR3 nucleotide sequence: TGCAGCGTCAATAAGGGGGCAAGGACTGAAGCTTTCTTT.

The chain employs TRBV19 and TRBJ2-7; possible D gene TRBD1, 5 bases. The germline gives CDR1 LNHDA, CDR2 SQIVND (reference sequence). The V gene lost 4 bases and the J gene lost 3 bases, with 7 bases spanning the gap. The CDR3 consists of 12 residues. The CDR3, as DNA: TGTGCCAGTAGTACAGGGATCTACGAGCAGTACTTC. It yields the protein CASSTGIYEQYF.

The rearrangement uses TRBV12-5 and TRBJ2-3; no reliable D call. Germline CDR1 LGHNT, CDR2 FRNRAP. V lost 7 bases, J lost 6 bases, and 20 bases lay in between. The CDR3 runs 15 residues. CDR3 sequence (DNA): TGTGCTAGTGCCCTTGGTACAGACACATTTGATACGCAGTATTTT. Amino acid sequence: CASALGTDTFDTQYF.

This clone was seen a few times. The gene calls are TRBV7-2 and TRBJ2-3; 8 nucleotides match TRBD2. CDR3 size: 16 residues. Germline V CDR1 and CDR2: SGHTA, FQGNSA. The V gene end was trimmed by 5 bases and the J gene end by 1 base; junction bases not matched to a gene: 8. CDR3 nucleotide sequence: TGTGCCAGCAGCCTATGGGGTAGCGGGGGCACAGATACGCAGTATTTT. Protein product: CASSLWGSGGTDTQYF. The whole variable domain, remainder taken from reference TRBV7-2 and TRBJ2-3, is GAGVSQSPSNKVTEKGKDVELRCDPISGHTALYWYRQSLGQGLEFLIYFQGNSAPDKSGLPSDRFSAERTGGSVSTLTIQRTQQEDSAVYLCASSLWGSGGTDTQYFGPGTRLTVL.

The chain links TRBV5-6 to TRBJ2-1, with D possibly matching TRBD1 (6 bases). V dropped 4 bases and J dropped 4 bases, with 12 bases sitting between them. This CDR3 is built from 14 residues. Germline V gives CDR1 SGHDT, CDR2 YYEEEE. The CDR3 sequence: CASSTRDIYNEQFF. CDR3 coding DNA: TGTGCCAGCAGCACCCGGGACATATACAATGAGCAGTTCTTC.

V gene TRBV6-6 combines with J gene TRBJ2-3; 11 bases fit TRBD2. V trimming: 5 bases; J trimming: 6 bases; junction bases outside the gene matches: 19. CDR1 MNHNY and CDR2 SVGAGI come from the germline V gene (reference sequence). This CDR3 has 19 amino acids. For the CDR3, the DNA is TGTGCCAGCAGTCAGGGAAACTTACTAGCGGGGGTCTCAGGGGATACGCAGTATTTT. This gives the protein CASSQGNLLAGVSGDTQYF.

The V gene is TRBV4-2, the J gene TRBJ2-2; TRBD1 might be the D (6 bases). The germline V gene has CDR1 LGHNA and CDR2 YNFKEQ. Trimming took off 4 bases at V and 1 base at J, with 10 bases between the two ends. CDR3 length equals 15 residues. CDR3 DNA: TGTGCCAGCAGCCCAGGGGTACTGAACACCGGGGAGCTGTTTTTT. Amino acid sequence: CASSPGVLNTGELFF.

This rearrangement joins TRBV11-3 to TRBJ2-1, with 9 bases that match TRBD1. This CDR3 is built from 15 residues. The J segment lost 7 bases and the V segment lost 0 bases, leaving 4 bases of the junction unmatched. Germline CDR1 and CDR2: SGHNT and YENEEA. CDR3 protein: CASSLEQGAGNEQFF. The CDR3 DNA follows: TGTGCCAGCAGCTTAGAACAGGGGGCTGGTAATGAGCAGTTCTTC.

This clone was observed once. This chain's CDR3 is CASSIDRRGGEAFF. As DNA, the CDR3 is TGTGCCAGTAGTATAGACCGGCGGGGGGGTGAAGCTTTCTTT. V and J are TRBV19 and TRBJ1-1; the D gene is possibly TRBD1 (5 bases). Germline lookup yields CDR1 LNHDA and CDR2 SQIVND (reference sequence). Between the trimmed V and J ends, which lost 0 bases and 7 bases, there was a span of 12 bases. CDR3 length: 14 residues.

The genes are TRBV28 and TRBJ1-2, with 9 bases matching TRBD1. The V and J ends lost 4 bases and 5 bases, in that order; junction bases with no gene match: 5. Germline CDR1 reads MDHEN; CDR2 reads SYDVKM. The CDR3 extends over 14 amino acids. The DNA for the CDR3 is TGTGCCAGCAGTTACACGGGACAGGGATATGGCTACACCTTC. Residues: CASSYTGQGYGYTF.

The chain has TRBV5-8 and TRBJ1-4; the match to TRBD1 covers 7 bases. V lost 0 bases and J lost 1; bases outside the gene matches: 9. The CDR3 runs 18 residues. Germline lookup yields CDR1 SGHTS and CDR2 YDEGEE. The CDR3 here is CASSLGTGARGTNEKLFF. CDR3 nucleotides: TGTGCCAGCAGCTTGGGAACAGGGGCCAGGGGAACTAATGAAAAACTGTTTTTT.

This chain uses TRBV30 with TRBJ1-2; D unresolved. The CDR3 covers 13 residues. The ends were cut back, 3 bases at V and 4 bases at J, with 12 bases in the middle. The germline V gene has CDR1 GTSNPN and CDR2 SVGIG (reference sequence). The CDR3 spells CAWRSIGGYGYTF. CDR3 bases: TGTGCCTGGAGAAGTATCGGCGGCTATGGCTACACCTTC.

The chain is built from TRBV30 and TRBJ2-5; a weak D match, TRBD1 (6 bases). CDR1 and CDR2 from the germline V gene are GTSNPN and SVGIG (reference sequence). CDR3 length: 14 residues. V lost 6 bases and J 5 bases, leaving 19 bases between the germline ends. CDR3 amino acids: CACIFQGIRETQYF. The CDR3 nucleotides are TGTGCCTGTATTTTCCAGGGGATCCGGGAGACCCAGTACTTC.

This chain uses TRBV27 with TRBJ2-7; 8 nucleotides line up with TRBD1. This CDR3 is built from 15 residues. CDR1 MNHEY and CDR2 SMNVEV come from the germline V gene (reference sequence). The V and J ends lost 5 bases and 8 bases, in that order; junction bases with no gene match: 14. For the CDR3, the DNA is TGTGCCAGCAGTAAGCCCGGGACAGGTCATGTGCAGCAGTACTTC. This codes for CASSKPGTGHVQQYF.

The chain is built from TRBV9 and TRBJ2-2; TRBD1 matches at 9 bases. Germline V gives CDR1 SGDLS, CDR2 YYNGEE. The CDR3 is 16 residues long. J was trimmed by 2 bases and V by 4 bases; bases with no gene match: 6. This CDR3 reads CASSRRQGGNTGELFF. The CDR3 DNA sequence: TGTGCCAGCAGCCGACGACAGGGGGGAAACACCGGGGAGCTGTTTTTT.

This clone was counted between two and nine times. The chain combines TRBV19 with TRBJ2-7; D is possibly TRBD2 (8 bases). V lost 5 bases to trimming and J lost 6 bases, with 17 bases between them. CDR3 length equals 14 residues. The germline gives CDR1 LNHDA, CDR2 SQIVND (reference sequence). The CDR3 nucleotides read TGTGCCAGTAGTCTCGGGGGGGACAGCCTCGAGCAGTACTTC. Protein sequence: CASSLGGDSLEQYF.

The sample holds a few counts of this clone. CDR3 protein: CASSLGDSQETQYF. DNA for the CDR3: TGTGCCAGCAGCTTAGGGGACTCCCAAGAGACCCAGTACTTC. The rearrangement uses TRBV11-3 and TRBJ2-5; possibly TRBD2 for D (6 bases). This CDR3 is built from 14 residues. Trimming shortened V by 1 base and J by 1 base, and 7 bases separated the two germline ends. Germline-derived CDR1 and CDR2 are SGHNT and YENEEA.

This clone has only one observation. This chain uses TRBV4-2 with TRBJ1-2; no clear D. The CDR3 consists of 14 residues. Germline lookup yields CDR1 LGHNA and CDR2 YNFKEQ. V was trimmed by 0 bases and J by 2 bases, leaving 7 bases between them. Written as DNA, the CDR3 is TGTGCCAGCAGCCAAGATGGGCTAAACTATGGCTACACCTTC. It is translated as CASSQDGLNYGYTF.

The chain combines TRBV5-6 with TRBJ2-5, with 10 bases fitting TRBD2. V lost 1 base to trimming and J lost 5 bases; unmatched junction nucleotides: 5. The CDR3 runs 15 residues. Germline V gene sequence: CDR1 SGHDT, CDR2 YYEEEE. The CDR3, as DNA: TGTGCCAGCAGCTTGCCTTCGGGACTAGCGGAGACCCAGTACTTC. Amino acids: CASSLPSGLAETQYF.

This rearrangement joins TRBV19 to TRBJ2-1, with TRBD2 matching over 8 bases. Trimming cost V 5 bases and J 5 bases; bases outside gene matches: 11. This CDR3 comprises 16 residues. Germline-derived CDR1 and CDR2 are LNHDA and SQIVND (reference sequence). The DNA of the CDR3 is TGTGCCAGTAGTTATATCGGGACTAGTTACGACAATGAGCAGTTCTTC. Residues: CASSYIGTSYDNEQFF.

V gene TRBV29-1 combines with J gene TRBJ2-1; D is perhaps TRBD1 (6 bases). The V end lost 5 bases, the J end lost 5 bases, and 13 bases lay between the germline ends. Per the germline V gene, CDR1 is SQVTM and CDR2 is ANQGSEA. The CDR3 runs to 13 residues. The CDR3 loop is CSVWRTENNEQFF. The DNA for the CDR3 is TGCAGCGTTTGGCGGACAGAGAACAATGAGCAGTTCTTC.